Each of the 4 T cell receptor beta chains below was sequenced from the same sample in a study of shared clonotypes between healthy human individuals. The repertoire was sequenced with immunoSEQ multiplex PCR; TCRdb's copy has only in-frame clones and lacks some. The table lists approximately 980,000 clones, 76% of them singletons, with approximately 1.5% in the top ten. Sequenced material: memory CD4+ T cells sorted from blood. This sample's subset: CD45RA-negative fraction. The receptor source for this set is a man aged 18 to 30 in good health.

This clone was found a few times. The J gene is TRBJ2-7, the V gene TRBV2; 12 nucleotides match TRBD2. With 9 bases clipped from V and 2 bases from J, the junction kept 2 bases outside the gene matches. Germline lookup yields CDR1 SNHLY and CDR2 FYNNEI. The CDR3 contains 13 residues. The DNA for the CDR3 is TGTGCCAGTACTAGCGGGGGGCCCTACGAGCAGTACTTC. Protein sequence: CASTSGGPYEQYF.

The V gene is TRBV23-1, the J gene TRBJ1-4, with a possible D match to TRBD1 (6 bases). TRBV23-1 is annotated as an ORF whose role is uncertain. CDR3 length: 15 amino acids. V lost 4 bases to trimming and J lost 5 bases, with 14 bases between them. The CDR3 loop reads CASSPRRGKNEKLFF. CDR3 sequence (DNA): TGCGCCAGCAGTCCCCGAAGGGGGAAAAATGAAAAACTGTTTTTT.

The chain's CDR3 is CASSESISEGNTDTQYF. The CDR3 DNA is TGCGCCAGCAGTGAGTCCATAAGTGAGGGAAACACAGATACGCAGTATTTT. This chain connects TRBV10-2 to TRBJ2-3; possible D gene TRBD2, 5 bases. The CDR3 spans 17 residues. Trimming shortened V by 0 bases and J by 2 bases, and 15 bases separated the two germline ends. Germline V gene data show CDR1 as WSHSY and CDR2 as SAAADI.

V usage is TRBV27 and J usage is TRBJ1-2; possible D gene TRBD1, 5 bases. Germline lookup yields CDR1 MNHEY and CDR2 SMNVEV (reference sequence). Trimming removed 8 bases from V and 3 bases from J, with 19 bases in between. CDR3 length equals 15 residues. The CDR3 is CASSRQEGSYYGYTF. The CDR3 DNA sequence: TGTGCCAGCTCCCGTCAAGAGGGGTCGTACTATGGCTACACCTTC.